Given below is one T cell receptor (beta chain) in context. The antigen is unknown. This record belongs to a study of OX40 agonist ivuxolimab in advanced cancers. Study-wide background: The study treated patients with ivuxolimab, an agonistic anti-OX40 (CD134) antibody. Findings and limits, study-wide: On average, CD8+ T cells had more expanded clones than CD4+. Expanded peripheral T cells had an undetermined antigen specificity. A proportion of nonresponders additionally exhibited low normalized T-cell clonal expansion.

Libraries were prepared by immunoSEQ multiplex PCR; TCRdb keeps only in-frame clonotypes and omits some of them. Of some 14,000 clones in the sample, 80% were seen once. Trimming cost V 8 bases and J 3 bases, with 15 bases left between them. This CDR3 has 14 residues. CDR1 LNHNV and CDR2 YYDKDF come from the germline V gene (reference sequence). This clonotype originated in an adult with an advanced solid tumor such as melanoma, head and neck, liver or kidney cancer. The rearrangement links TRBV15 to TRBJ2-3; possibly TRBD2 for D (7 bases). The sequencing here drew on CD4+ or CD8+ T cells sorted from blood, taken in a trial of the OX40 agonist ivuxolimab. The CDR3 bases are TGTGCCACCGCCCTAGGGGGGGAGACAGATACGCAGTATTTT. Its translation: CATALGGETDTQYF.